These 24 T cell receptor beta chains originate from one sample sequenced in a study of shared clonotypes between healthy human individuals. This table comes from immunoSEQ multiplex PCR, and its TCRdb copy is limited to in-frame clones, with some not included. Of around 1.1 million clones in the sample, about 80% were seen once. Source material: memory CD4+ T cells from PBMCs. Subset defined: CD45RA-negative fraction. The source of these receptors is a man in his late teens or twenties in good health. Some clones in this sample may be carry-over from other donors' samples.

This chain links TRBV5-1 with TRBJ2-5, with 8 nucleotides matching TRBD1. The germline CDR1 and CDR2 sequences are SGHRS and YFSETQ. Trimming cost V 4 bases and J 4 bases; bases outside gene matches: 12. This CDR3 is built from 16 residues. The CDR3 here is CASSLGTGTRGETQYF. Here the CDR3 DNA reads TGCGCCAGCAGCCTCGGGACAGGTACCCGGGGAGAGACCCAGTACTTC.

V gene TRBV7-2 combines with J gene TRBJ2-1; D may be TRBD2 (6 bases). CDR1 and CDR2 from the germline V gene are SGHTA and FQGNSA. CDR3 length: 13 amino acids. Trimming removed 3 bases from V and 9 bases from J, with 12 bases in between. CDR3 sequence reads: CASSFTYSGEQFF. The CDR3 bases are TGTGCCAGCAGCTTTACCTATAGCGGTGAGCAGTTCTTC.

The gene calls are TRBV2 and TRBJ2-5; D may be TRBD1 (6 bases). Trimming took off 6 bases at V and 5 bases at J, with 19 bases between the two ends. Germline loops: CDR1 SNHLY, CDR2 FYNNEI. The CDR3 length is 15 residues. The CDR3 spells CASRRPGALLETQYF. CDR3 DNA: TGTGCCAGCAGGAGGCCAGGGGCGCTTCTGGAGACCCAGTACTTC.

The chain recombines TRBV18 with TRBJ2-7; D not certain. The CDR3 totals 12 residues. Germline V gene lookup returns CDR1 KGHSH and CDR2 LQKENI. V lost 3 bases and J 6 bases, leaving 9 bases between the germline ends. The CDR3 region is CASSPMSSEQYF. The CDR3 DNA follows: TGTGCCAGCTCACCCATGAGTAGCGAGCAGTACTTC.

The gene calls are TRBV5-1 and TRBJ2-7, with TRBD1 identical over 8 bases. Germline loops: CDR1 SGHRS, CDR2 YFSETQ. The V gene end was trimmed by 3 bases and the J gene end by 4 bases; junction bases not matched to a gene: 6. The CDR3 sequence is 14 residues long. This CDR3 is CASSSQGAGYEQYF. The CDR3 DNA reads as TGCGCCAGCAGCTCCCAGGGGGCCGGTTACGAGCAGTACTTC.

The V call is TRBV28, the J call TRBJ2-1, with a weak D call TRBD2 (7 bases). Per the germline V gene, CDR1 is MDHEN and CDR2 is SYDVKM. The CDR3 loop spans 14 amino acids. Trimming removed 6 bases at V and 7 bases at J, with 16 bases between. CDR3 sequence (DNA): TGTGCCAGCAGGGAAGGGGGGGCGCTGAATGAGCAGTTCTTC. It is translated as CASREGGALNEQFF.

This chain links TRBV15 with TRBJ1-4; 7 nucleotides match TRBD1. The germline CDR1 and CDR2 sequences are LNHNV and YYDKDF (reference sequence). V lost 5 bases, J lost 0 bases, and 6 bases stayed unmatched. The CDR3 contains 16 residues. CDR3 residues: CATSGPRGATNEKLFF. The CDR3 DNA follows: TGTGCCACCAGCGGACCCAGGGGGGCAACTAATGAAAAACTGTTTTTT.

The chain combines TRBV5-1 with TRBJ2-7; D may be TRBD2 (5 bases). V lost 1 base and J lost 2, with 19 bases in between. Germline CDR1 and CDR2: SGHRS and YFSETQ. CDR3 size: 17 residues. The CDR3 sequence is CASSLSAGGLDAYEQYF. CDR3 coding DNA: TGCGCCAGCAGCTTGTCGGCAGGAGGACTGGACGCCTACGAGCAGTACTTC.

This clone has a handful of counts. The chain has TRBV29-1 and TRBJ1-1; no reliable D call. The germline V gene has CDR1 SQVTM and CDR2 ANQGSEA. This CDR3 comprises 14 residues. V dropped 4 bases and J dropped 1 base, with 13 bases sitting between them. CDR3 nucleotide sequence: TGCAGCGTTGGGGATCGGGTAGGGAACACTGAAGCTTTCTTT. Amino acids: CSVGDRVGNTEAFF. The whole variable domain, filled in from reference TRBV29-1 and TRBJ1-1, reads SAVISQKPSRDICQRGTSLTIQCQVDSQVTMMFWYRQQPGQSLTLIATANQGSEATYESGFVIDKFPISRPNLTFSTLTVSNMSPEDSSIYLCSVGDRVGNTEAFFGQGTRLTVV.

With regard to this clone: Within the sample, other DNA sequences also encode this same CDR3. The genes are TRBV19 and TRBJ2-7, with TRBD2 identical over 14 bases. CDR1 and CDR2 (germline): LNHDA, SQIVND (reference sequence). After removal of 4 bases from V and 4 bases from J, the junction contained 3 bases not matched to a gene. The CDR3 length is 15 residues. The CDR3 DNA reads as TGTGCCAGTAGTACGGGACTAGCGGGAGTGTACGAGCAGTACTTC. Translated: CASSTGLAGVYEQYF.

This chain connects TRBV7-6 to TRBJ2-2; 8 nucleotides line up with TRBD1. The V segment lost 4 bases and the J segment 3 bases; nucleotides outside the gene matches: 7. The CDR3 is 16 amino acids. Germline CDR1 SGHVS, CDR2 FNYEAQ. The CDR3 DNA reads as TGTGCCAGCAGCTCCACGGACAGGGTCGACACCGGGGAGCTGTTTTTT. Protein sequence: CASSSTDRVDTGELFF.

The chain carries TRBV4-2 and TRBJ2-3; maybe TRBD2 (6 bases). This CDR3 is 14 amino acids long. V shed 1 base and J shed 1 base, with 6 bases lying between them. The germline CDR1 and CDR2 sequences are LGHNA and YNFKEQ. CDR3 protein: CASSQGGGTDTQYF. Here the CDR3 DNA reads TGTGCCAGCAGCCAAGGCGGGGGCACAGATACGCAGTATTTT.

The J gene is TRBJ2-1, the V gene TRBV6-5; D call uncertain. Germline loops: CDR1 MNHEY, CDR2 SVGAGI. CDR3 size: 15 residues. Trimming took off 6 bases at V and 1 base at J, with 13 bases between the two ends. The CDR3 sequence is CASRQWLESYNEQFF. CDR3 nucleotide sequence: TGTGCCAGCAGGCAGTGGCTTGAGTCCTACAATGAGCAGTTCTTC.

The V and J genes are TRBV18 and TRBJ2-7; D is perhaps TRBD1 or TRBD2 (5 bases each). This CDR3 is 13 amino acids long. Trimming pared 4 bases from V and 3 bases from J, leaving 10 bases between. The germline gives CDR1 KGHSH, CDR2 LQKENI. Written as DNA, the CDR3 is TGTGCCAGCTCACTAGGGACCTTCTACGAGCAGTACTTC. It codes for CASSLGTFYEQYF.

This clone has a handful of counts. The chain has TRBV9 and TRBJ2-2, with TRBD2 identical over 9 bases. The CDR3 consists of 16 residues. Germline-derived CDR1 and CDR2 are SGDLS and YYNGEE. The trim removed 4 bases at V and 0 bases at J, leaving 4 bases unmatched. The CDR3: CASSSGLAPNTGELFF. For the CDR3, the DNA is TGTGCCAGCAGCTCCGGACTAGCGCCGAACACCGGGGAGCTGTTTTTT.

The rearrangement uses TRBV29-1 and TRBJ2-5; 8 bases are a match to TRBD2. The CDR3 extends over 14 amino acids. Germline loops: CDR1 SQVTM, CDR2 ANQGSEA. After removal of 6 bases from V and 2 bases from J, the junction contained 8 bases not matched to a gene. CDR3 sequence (DNA): TGCAGCGTCCCTTCCGGGACTAGACAAGAGACCCAGTACTTC. It codes for CSVPSGTRQETQYF.

In regard to this clone: The same CDR3 also results from other DNA sequences found in this sample. The chain carries TRBV6-5 and TRBJ1-1; a possible D gene is TRBD1 (6 bases). Trimming cost V 9 bases and J 5 bases, with 16 bases left between them. The CDR3 contains 13 residues. CDR1 is MNHEY, CDR2 SVGAGI, per germline. CDR3 coding DNA: TGTGCCAGTAGGGGGGGCTCAGCTACTGAAGCTTTCTTT. Protein: CASRGGSATEAFF.

The V gene is TRBV28, the J gene TRBJ1-1, with D possibly TRBD1 on 6 matching bases. V lost 10 bases to trimming and J lost 2 bases, with 14 bases between them. Germline-derived CDR1 and CDR2 are MDHEN and SYDVKM. The CDR3 loop spans 13 amino acids. The CDR3, as DNA: TGTGCCACCATTCGGACAGCTAACACTGAAGCTTTCTTT. This codes for CATIRTANTEAFF.

Regarding this clone: A much bigger clone sits one base away, suggesting this may be a read error. The same CDR3 is also encoded by other DNA sequences in this sample. This chain uses TRBV2 with TRBJ1-1; 7 positions match TRBD1. Germline V CDR1 and CDR2: SNHLY, FYNNEI. The CDR3 is 13 amino acids. V trimming: 5 bases; J trimming: 1 base; junction bases outside the gene matches: 1. CDR3 sequence reads: CASSRDRNTEAFF. In nucleotides, the CDR3 is TGTGCCAGCAGTCGGGACAGGAACACTGAAGCTTTCTTT.

The rearrangement uses TRBV9 and TRBJ2-3; the D is unclear. The CDR3 spans 16 residues. CDR1 is SGDLS and CDR2 is YYNGEE in the germline V gene. V dropped 4 bases and J dropped 0 bases, with 15 bases sitting between them. The CDR3 is CASSPPTATSTDTQYF. The DNA of the CDR3 is TGTGCCAGCAGCCCGCCGACGGCAACTAGCACAGATACGCAGTATTTT. Variable domain in full (rest from reference TRBV9 and TRBJ2-3): DSGVTQTPKHLITATGQRVTLRCSPRSGDLSVYWYQQSLDQGLQFLIQYYNGEERAKGNILERFSAQQFPDLHSELNLSSLELGDSALYFCASSPPTATSTDTQYFGPGTRLTVL.

This clone was counted between two and nine times. The gene calls are TRBV5-1 and TRBJ1-1; D perhaps matches TRBD1 (5 bases). This CDR3 region has 14 residues. CDR1 and CDR2 from the germline V gene are SGHRS and YFSETQ. V lost 0 bases and J 6 bases, leaving 12 bases between the germline ends. In nucleotides, the CDR3 is TGCGCCAGCAGCTTGGACTCTCGAGGGGCTGAAGCTTTCTTT. Amino acids: CASSLDSRGAEAFF.

V is TRBV5-1 and J is TRBJ1-2; 8 bases fit TRBD1. The CDR3 loop spans 14 amino acids. Germline-derived CDR1 and CDR2 are SGHRS and YFSETQ. V lost 4 bases, J lost 7 bases, and 9 bases stayed unmatched. CDR3 nucleotides: TGCGCCAGCAGCACTCCGGACAGGGTGGGTGGCTACACCTTC. Its translation is CASSTPDRVGGYTF.

The V call is TRBV28, the J call TRBJ1-5; D gene unclear. The CDR3 consists of 15 residues. V lost 7 bases, J lost 4 bases, and 17 bases lay in between. Per the germline V gene, CDR1 is MDHEN and CDR2 is SYDVKM. The DNA for the CDR3 is TGTGCCAGCATCCCCGGAGACACACTAAATCAGCCCCAGCATTTT. Translation: CASIPGDTLNQPQHF.

The CDR3: CASRLQGRPNEKLFF. The CDR3 DNA is TGTGCCAGCAGACTTCAGGGGAGACCTAATGAAAAACTGTTTTTT. The chain has TRBV6-5 and TRBJ1-4; D might be TRBD1 (6 bases). Trimming took off 6 bases at V and 3 bases at J, with 14 bases between the two ends. The CDR3 has 15 residues. Germline V lookup: CDR1 MNHEY, CDR2 SVGAGI.